The 10 T cell receptor beta chains reported below all come from one sample, sequenced in a study (dated by TCRdb to the mid-2010s). Libraries were constructed by RT-PCR. The sample was run on an Illumina MiSeq. TCRdb reprocessing: public reads trimmed at Q25 with fastp, clones called with MiXCR, in-frame beta chains kept. Rows merge per CDR3 protein into single entries with the most common DNA and genes. Here the sample has about 680,000 distinct CDR3 sequences; 13% to 15% occur a single time. 3.6% of the sample is taken by the ten largest. The sequenced material came from memory CD4+ T cells from blood. The receptors originated from a female donor in good health, serving as a healthy control.

This clonotype appeared many times. V is TRBV7-2 and J is TRBJ2-7; no reliable D call. The V end lost 5 bases, the J end lost 7 bases, and 18 bases lay between the germline ends. Germline V gives CDR1 SGHTA, CDR2 FQGNSA. CDR3 length: 14 amino acids. The CDR3 loop reads CASSPVGPLWEQYF. CDR3 DNA sequence: TGTGCCAGCAGCCCCGTCGGCCCTCTGTGGGAGCAGTACTTC.

J is TRBJ2-1 and V is TRBV12-3 or TRBV12-4, with 10 nucleotides matching TRBD2. CDR3 size: 15 residues. The V segment lost 6 bases and the J segment 4 bases; nucleotides outside the gene matches: 6. The CDR3 region is CASRGYSGGYNEQFF. The DNA for the CDR3 is TGTGCCAGCAGGGGATATAGCGGGGGGTACAATGAGCAGTTCTTC.

This clonotype was picked up a small number of times. V and J are TRBV6-6 and TRBJ2-5; D ambiguous. V was shortened by 7 bases and J by 3 bases, with 9 bases between the two germline ends. From germline, CDR1 is MNHNY and CDR2 SVGAGI (reference sequence). This CDR3 region has 12 residues. The CDR3 nucleotides are TGTGCCAGCACGGCCAGAAAAGAGACCCAGTACTTC. Encoded protein: CASTARKETQYF.

This clonotype came up a few times. J is TRBJ2-1 and V is TRBV20-1; 7 bases are a match to TRBD2. With 0 bases clipped from V and 8 bases from J, the junction kept 16 bases outside the gene matches. Germline V lookup: CDR1 DFQATT, CDR2 SNEGSKA (reference sequence). The CDR3 consists of 17 residues. This CDR3 is CSARDRLKGGSVYEQFF. The CDR3 DNA reads TGCAGTGCTAGAGATCGGCTCAAGGGCGGGAGTGTCTATGAGCAGTTCTTC.

This clonotype was counted at least ten times. The V call is TRBV7-8, the J call TRBJ1-5; D gene uncertain. Germline-derived CDR1 and CDR2 are SGHVS and FQNEAQ. The length of the CDR3 is 13 residues. Trimming pared 1 base from V and 4 bases from J, leaving 5 bases between. The CDR3 nucleotides read TGTGCCAGCAGCTTAGTGCGGAATCAGCCCCAGCATTTT. Translated, it gives CASSLVRNQPQHF. Variable domain in full (rest from reference TRBV7-8 and TRBJ1-5): GAGVSQSPRYKVAKRGQDVALRCDPISGHVSLFWYQQALGQGPEFLTYFQNEAQLDKSGLPSDRFFAERPEGSVSTLKIQRTQQEDSAVYLCASSLVRNQPQHFGDGTRLSIL.

The chain uses TRBV20-1 and TRBJ1-5; 9 bases agree with TRBD1. From germline, CDR1 is DFQATT and CDR2 SNEGSKA (reference sequence). CDR3 length equals 15 residues. The J segment lost 6 bases and the V segment lost 6 bases, leaving 12 bases of the junction unmatched. CDR3 protein: CSAHLGTGRGQPQHF. In DNA form, the CDR3 reads TGCAGTGCCCACCTGGGGACAGGGCGGGGTCAGCCCCAGCATTTT.

This clonotype was detected ten times or more. V and J are TRBV29-1 and TRBJ2-1; TRBD2 aligns across 7 bases. The CDR3 is 13 amino acids. Per the germline V gene, CDR1 is SQVTM and CDR2 is ANQGSEA. V shed 7 bases and J 8 bases; nucleotides not matched to a gene: 11. The DNA of the CDR3 is TGCAGCGCGCGGGAGTACGTGGTGGATGAGCAGTTCTTC. Encoded protein: CSAREYVVDEQFF.

There are a few counts of this clonotype. The rearrangement joins TRBV7-2 to TRBJ1-2, with unresolved D. CDR1 is SGHTA and CDR2 is FQGNSA in the germline V gene. The ends were cut back, 0 bases at V and 5 bases at J, with 7 bases in the middle. This CDR3 has 13 residues. The CDR3 DNA follows: TGTGCCAGCAGCTTAGCGGCAGAGTATGGCTACACCTTC. Protein sequence: CASSLAAEYGYTF.

In this sample, this clonotype turned up many times. The rearrangement uses TRBV7-9 and TRBJ1-6; D is uncertain. V was trimmed by 6 bases and J by 7 bases, leaving 10 bases between them. The CDR3 spans 13 residues. Germline CDR1 is SEHNR and CDR2 is FQNEAQ (reference sequence). The CDR3, as DNA: TGTGCCAGCAGTTATACCGAGAATTCACCCCTCCACTTT. Its translation: CASSYTENSPLHF.

This clonotype was observed at least ten times. The V and J genes are TRBV20-1 and TRBJ2-1; possibly TRBD1 for D (6 bases). The V end lost 6 bases, the J end lost 10 bases, and 25 bases lay between the germline ends. Germline V CDR1 and CDR2: DFQATT, SNEGSKA (reference sequence). The CDR3 consists of 15 residues. CDR3 nucleotide sequence: TGCAGTGCCGGAAGACAGGATCGCCCCGGTCGGGAGCAGTTCTTC. Translation: CSAGRQDRPGREQFF.